This TCR beta chain derives from a study of T cells in Graves' hyperthyroidism and ophthalmopathy. The CDR3 runs 13 residues. Trimming shortened V by 1 base and J by 3 bases, and 7 bases separated the two germline ends. Germline V gene data show CDR1 as SGHVS and CDR2 as FQNEAQ. This clonotype occurred many times. Amplified TCR beta CDR3 regions derived from RNA transcripts. First-round RT-PCR of the TCR CDR3 relied on the HTBI primer set. TCRdb called the multiplex PCR reads again in MiXCR, with one record for every CDR3 protein. The table includes some 600,000 distinct CDR3 sequences, approximately 14% detected once.

The source material was blood. The chain recombines TRBV7-8 with TRBJ2-7; D is undetermined. This receptor was identified in a woman under 40 with Graves' hyperthyroidism that later progressed to Graves' ophthalmopathy. The CDR3 loop reads CASSLVGLYEQYF. DNA for the CDR3: TGTGCCAGCAGCTTAGTCGGGCTCTACGAGCAGTACTTC.